The 3 T cell receptor beta chains listed next were all sequenced from one sample in a study of T cell clonality in common variable immunodeficiency. TCRdb keeps only in-frame clones here, not all; method: immunoSEQ multiplex PCR. The sample gives approximately 51,000 clones, none seen only once, and the top ten clones hold approximately 5.9%. Sequencing was performed on peripheral blood mononuclear cells. These receptors all stem from a person between 18 and 75 years old in good health.

This clone was recorded many times. From the germline J gene comes the end of the CDR3, since the read stops 3 residues before it. The chain combines TRBV5-4 with TRBJ2-2; the D is unclear. The CDR3 spans 13 residues. From germline, CDR1 is SGHNT and CDR2 YYREEE (reference sequence). This chain's CDR3 is CASSWSQDEKLFF. CDR3 bases read: TGTGCCAGCAGCTGGTCGCAGGATGAAAAG.

This clone was picked up many times. Coverage ceases 3 residues before the CDR3 finishes, and the germline J gene fills in the end. J is TRBJ2-2 and V is TRBV4-1, with D tentatively TRBD2 (6 bases). Germline V gene sequence: CDR1 MGHRA, CDR2 YSYEKL. V was cut by 0 bases and J by 6 bases, with 17 bases left in between. The CDR3 has 17 residues. The CDR3 reads CASSQEPDGPSAGELFF. The sequenced part of the CDR3 DNA is TGCGCCAGCAGCCAAGAACCGGATGGTCCTAGCGCCGGGGAG.

This clone was found many times. The read comes to an end 3 residues before the CDR3 does, leaving the germline J gene to fill in the end. The chain employs TRBV20-1 and TRBJ1-4; no firm D call. The CDR3 is 13 amino acids. CDR1 and CDR2 (germline): DFQATT, SNEGSKA (reference sequence). V dropped 6 bases and J dropped 8 bases, with 16 bases sitting between them. The CDR3 protein is CSAARGNDEKLFF. Partial CDR3 DNA: TGCAGTGCCGCGCGGGGTAATGACGAAAAA.